The sequence of this T cell receptor (beta chain) was determined in a study of identical twins. Study-level findings and limits: While abundant cord blood beta clonotypes carried fewer insertions, memory repertoires showed no such pattern. These conclusions were based on statistical analysis (cross-sectional, not following the same donors). Because invariant MAIT and iNKT cells could be present, zero-insertion analyses could be partly confounded.

Carrying unique molecular identifiers, the cDNA also gained a universal primer site through template switching. TCRdb reprocessed the 5' RACE reads with MiXCR, giving one entry per CDR3 protein. The repertoire consists of about 220,000 distinct CDR3 sequences, with about 7.5% occurring once and the leading ten covering around 1.8%. Concerning this clonotype itself: Its antigen is unidentified.

The sample was also reused in another study, on yellow fever vaccine responses in identical twins.

The receptor comes from a woman between 18 and 29 years old in good health. The specimen sequenced was memory (CD45RO+) T cells sorted from blood.

The CDR3 region is CASSPDRLDLAKNIQYF. CDR3 DNA sequence: TGCGCCAGCAGCCCGGACAGGTTGGATTTAGCCAAAAACATTCAGTACTTC. The rearrangement links TRBV5-1 to TRBJ2-4; 7 bases agree with TRBD1. Germline CDR1 and CDR2: SGHRS and YFSETQ. The CDR3 consists of 17 residues. The trim removed 4 bases at V and 0 bases at J, leaving 10 bases unmatched.